This entry lists 10 T cell receptor beta chains sequenced from one sample in a study of CD8 T cells in ankylosing spondylitis. TCRdb processed the 5' RACE reads anew with MiXCR; each CDR3 protein has one entry. The sample has approximately 250,000 distinct CDR3 sequences; about 24% are singletons. Material: blood, either unsorted or a sorted T cell fraction (not recorded which). The receptors were gathered from a male donor with ankylosing spondylitis or in good health (not recorded which).

This clonotype has only a few counts. One end of the junction varies from germline; a read error may be responsible. This chain links TRBV20-1 with TRBJ2-3, with TRBD1 matching over 7 bases. The germline CDR1 and CDR2 sequences are DFQATT and SNEGSKA (reference sequence). The CDR3 totals 15 residues. The CDR3 loop is CSARVAGTGTDTQYF. For the CDR3, the DNA is TGCAGTGCCAGAGTAGCCGGGACAGGCACAGATACGCAGTATTTT.

This clonotype was detected ten times or more. The V call is TRBV9, the J call TRBJ2-5; TRBD2 agrees at 10 bases. The germline CDR1 and CDR2 sequences are SGDLS and YYNGEE. J gave up 2 bases and V 3 bases, and 7 bases lay outside the gene matches. CDR3 length: 16 amino acids. CDR3 DNA sequence: TGTGCCAGCAGCGGAAGACTAGCGGGTGTTCAAGAGACCCAGTACTTC. Its protein is CASSGRLAGVQETQYF.

This clonotype was seen ten or more times. For the CDR3, the DNA is TGTGCCACCAGCAGAGTTACGGGCCCAGCTCATTCCTACGAGCAGTACTTC. This gives the protein CATSRVTGPAHSYEQYF. The chain employs TRBV15 and TRBJ2-7, with D uncertain. The germline V and J ends were trimmed by 1 base and 1 base, with 17 bases remaining between them. This CDR3 contains 17 residues. The germline V gene encodes CDR1 LNHNV and CDR2 YYDKDF (reference sequence). Filled out from reference TRBV15 and TRBJ2-7, the complete variable domain reads DAMVIQNPRYQVTQFGKPVTLSCSQTLNHNVMYWYQQKSSQAPKLLFHYYDKDFNNEADTPDNFQSRRPNTSFCFLDIRSPGLGDTAMYLCATSRVTGPAHSYEQYFGPGTRLTVT.

This clonotype was counted between two and nine times. The chain employs TRBV10-3 and TRBJ2-7; TRBD1 or TRBD2 may be the D gene (5 bases each). V was shortened by 4 bases and J by 4 bases, with 11 bases between the two germline ends. The CDR3 extends over 13 amino acids. CDR1 ENHRY and CDR2 SYGVKD come from the germline V gene. CDR3 coding DNA: TGTGCCATCAGTGCAGGGACGGATTACGAGCAGTACTTC. Translation gives CAISAGTDYEQYF.

The chain couples TRBV20-1 to TRBJ1-2; D gene ambiguous. Trimming stripped 3 bases from V and 4 bases from J, with 6 bases between. Germline CDR1 reads DFQATT; CDR2 reads SNEGSKA (reference sequence). There are 11 residues in the CDR3. The chain's CDR3 is CSARGSYGYTF. Written as DNA, the CDR3 is TGCAGTGCTAGGGGCAGCTATGGCTACACCTTC.

This clonotype has a count of ten or more. The V gene is TRBV6-4, the J gene TRBJ2-1; D call uncertain. The CDR3 runs to 15 residues. Germline V CDR1 and CDR2: MRHNA, SNTAGT. V was shortened by 7 bases and J by 0 bases, with 13 bases between the two germline ends. The CDR3 loop reads CASTGPGLSYNEQFF. Written as DNA, the CDR3 is TGTGCCAGCACGGGTCCGGGTCTCTCCTACAATGAGCAGTTCTTC.

In this sample, this clonotype turned up many times. J is TRBJ2-6 and V is TRBV20-1; 9 bases map to TRBD2. There are 12 residues in the CDR3. Germline trimming cut 4 bases from V and 13 bases from J; bases unmatched to any gene: 5. Germline CDR1 is DFQATT and CDR2 is SNEGSKA (reference sequence). The CDR3 DNA sequence: TGCAGTGCTAAGGGACTAGCAGGTGTCCTGACTTTC. This translates into CSAKGLAGVLTF.

V gene TRBV20-1 combines with J gene TRBJ2-5; 8 bases map to TRBD1. This CDR3 region has 15 residues. Germline V CDR1 and CDR2: DFQATT, SNEGSKA (reference sequence). The V gene end was trimmed by 6 bases and the J gene end by 5 bases; junction bases not matched to a gene: 14. Here the CDR3 DNA reads TGCAGTGCCCGACCTACCGGACAGGGCCGGGAGACCCAGTACTTC. Encoded protein: CSARPTGQGRETQYF.

This chain uses TRBV21-1 with TRBJ2-7; the table calls TRBD1, which could not be checked here. TRBV21-1 counts as a pseudogene. This CDR3 has 18 amino acids. CDR3 region: CASSKVWTGAVGVDKQYF. CDR3 DNA: TGTGCCAGCAGCAAAGTATGGACAGGGGCGGTTGGAGTGGATAAGCAGTACTTC.

This clonotype was picked up many times. The chain uses TRBV6-1 and TRBJ1-2, with TRBD1 identical over 8 bases. CDR1 and CDR2 from the germline V gene are MNHNS and SASEGT. With 4 bases clipped from V and 3 bases from J, the junction kept 16 bases outside the gene matches. This CDR3 is built from 18 residues. For the CDR3, the DNA is TGTGCCAGCAGTGCAACATCCTGGACAGGGAGATTTGACTATGGCTACACCTTC. It yields the protein CASSATSWTGRFDYGYTF.